This T cell receptor beta chain was identified during a study of PD-1 blockade in classical Hodgkin lymphoma (dated by TCRdb to 2018 to 2021). With regard to the full study: Nivolumab dosing was 3 mg/kg intravenously every 2 weeks, continuing until either disease progression or unacceptable toxicity. The study used CyTOF and TCR beta sequencing to define a peripheral blood immune signature of response to PD-1 blockade in classical Hodgkin lymphoma. The research as a whole found: Only a single clinical trial cohort was studied, and what caused the repertoire differences, possibly disease activity or prior therapy, remained undefined. By C4D1, a significant rise was seen in CD4+ TCR diversity but not in CD8+ TCR diversity (p=0.0027 vs p=0.16), and the rise was most apparent among complete responders (p=0.02). Diversity was lower in patients who began nivolumab less than 1 year after ASCT, so these patients were left out of later analyses to avoid confounding by immune reconstitution. Baseline TCR diversity was reported to be lower in newly diagnosed patients than in healthy donors and to be lower still in relapsed/refractory patients. Among trial patients, those achieving complete response had baseline diversity similar to that of newly diagnosed patients, while diversity was significantly lower in partial responders and progressors.

V is pruned by 5 bases and J by 7 bases, leaving 6 bases of the junction without a gene match. CDR3 length: 15 amino acids, cysteine to phenylalanine. The only DNA kept is the CDR3, 45 bases in frame from the first base. The germline V gene specifies SGHVS as CDR1 and FQNEAQ as CDR2. This clone appeared a single time. This receptor's antigen is unknown. Base qualities are missing; no much larger clone stands one base away. Genomic DNA was isolated using the Qiagen DNeasy kit from unsorted PBMCs as well as from negatively selected CD4+ and CD8+ fractions. TCR beta CDR3 regions were amplified by immunoSEQ multiplex PCR using primers annealing to V and J segments. A synthetic immune receptor repertoire was used to minimize amplification bias, and any residual bias was removed computationally once sequencing was done. The published analysis was carried out like this. Custom Python scripts were used to quantify repertoire diversity as the Shannon entropy index. Unsorted, CD4+ and CD8+ repertoires were analyzed separately, except for combined analyses in which CD4+ and CD8+ sequences were merged in silico. Clonal expansion was defined as a frequency increase of at least 2-fold after treatment compared with C1D1, and clones undetected at baseline were assigned a pseudocount of 0.5. Singleton clones were defined as clones with 0 or 1 copy at C1D1, and non-singleton clones were defined as clones with 2 or more copies. Clones expanded in unsorted samples were annotated as CD4+, CD8+ or unknown by matching protein sequences in sorted samples from the same patient. Wilcoxon tests on paired samples were used to test changes in diversity from C1D1 to C4D1. TCRdb's version of the immuneACCESS table is confined to in-frame rearrangements and falls short of the full clone set. An unresolved V gene accounts for under half of the shortfall where checked; the remainder is of unknown origin. Clone size and the V and J calls come from that table; the DNA yielded D and trimming. Present in this sample are 64,000 or so clones, approximately 92% of which were seen just once. The top ten clones comprise 8% of the sample.

The label giving this sample's time point can be read as: cycle 4 day 1 (C4D1), after more than five weeks of nivolumab. All trial patients had relapsed after autologous stem cell transplantation, with cohorts A, B and C differing in prior brentuximab vedotin exposure. The trial cohort was composed of over 50 patients with relapsed/refractory classical Hodgkin lymphoma, for whom complete response, partial response or progressive disease was recorded as best overall response. Trial patients were treated with single-agent nivolumab in the multi-cohort phase II CheckMate 205 trial. An independent review committee assessed best overall response using the 2007 International Working Group response criteria. Trial PBMCs were collected just before the start of nivolumab (C1D1) and during therapy at cycle 2 day 1 and cycle 4 day 1. Peripheral blood was collected in 8 mL Vacutainer Cell Preparation Tubes, from which PBMCs were isolated by centrifugation and then cryopreserved.

Source: peripheral blood mononuclear cells (PBMCs), taken before the fourth cycle of nivolumab. This clonotype was sampled from a human donor with classical Hodgkin lymphoma. The chain is assembled from TRBV7-8 and TRBJ2-2; TRBD1 agrees with 11 junctional bases. The nucleotide sequence is TGTGCCAGCAGCCCAGGACAGGGGGCAGGCGGGGAGCTGTTTTTT. Translated, it reads CASSPGQGAGGELFF.